This entry is about one T cell receptor beta chain. The data belong to a study of blood T cell repertoires in COVID-19. Adults between roughly 18 and 95 years of age took part from 20 to 25 US areas. This CDR3 comprises 16 residues. Trimming removed 5 bases from V and 0 bases from J; junction bases left unmatched: 8. Germline assignment: CDR1 MDHEN and CDR2 SYDVKM. Clones were read by immunoSEQ multiplex PCR, and TCRdb kept only the in-frame ones, dropping some. The sample records a few hundred thousand clones, over 75% being singletons. What was sequenced was PBMCs or T cells enriched from blood (not recorded which). The chain recombines TRBV28 with TRBJ2-7, with TRBD1 identical over 9 bases. The TCR sequence derives from a woman between 45 and 65 years old who had recovered from COVID-19. CDR3 DNA sequence: TGTGCCAGCAGTCAAGGGACAGGGTTTAGCTCCTACGAGCAGTACTTC. Translation gives CASSQGTGFSSYEQYF.